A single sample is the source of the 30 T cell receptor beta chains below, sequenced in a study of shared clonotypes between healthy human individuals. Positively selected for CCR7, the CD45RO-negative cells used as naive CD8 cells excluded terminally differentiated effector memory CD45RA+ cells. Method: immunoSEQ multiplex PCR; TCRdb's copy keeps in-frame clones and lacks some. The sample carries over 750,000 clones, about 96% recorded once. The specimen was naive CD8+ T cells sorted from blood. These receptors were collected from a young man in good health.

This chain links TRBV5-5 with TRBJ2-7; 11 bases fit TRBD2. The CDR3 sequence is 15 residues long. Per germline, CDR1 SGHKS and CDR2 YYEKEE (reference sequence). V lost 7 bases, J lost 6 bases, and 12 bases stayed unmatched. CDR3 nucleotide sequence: TGTGCCAGCCTCCATACTAGCGGGAGAAGAGGCGAGCAGTACTTC. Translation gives CASLHTSGRRGEQYF.

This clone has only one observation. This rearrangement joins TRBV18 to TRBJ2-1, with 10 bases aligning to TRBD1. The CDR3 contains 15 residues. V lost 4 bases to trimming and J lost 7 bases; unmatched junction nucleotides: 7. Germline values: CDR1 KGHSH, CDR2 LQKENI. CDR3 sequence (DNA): TGTGCCAGCTCACACTGGGACAGGGGCCTTAATGAGCAGTTCTTC. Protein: CASSHWDRGLNEQFF.

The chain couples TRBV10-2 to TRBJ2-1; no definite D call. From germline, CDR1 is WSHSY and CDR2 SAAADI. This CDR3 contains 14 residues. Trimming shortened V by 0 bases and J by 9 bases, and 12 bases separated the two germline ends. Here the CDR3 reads CASSESGSRIEQFF. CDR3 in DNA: TGCGCCAGCAGTGAGTCTGGTTCGCGGATTGAGCAGTTCTTC.

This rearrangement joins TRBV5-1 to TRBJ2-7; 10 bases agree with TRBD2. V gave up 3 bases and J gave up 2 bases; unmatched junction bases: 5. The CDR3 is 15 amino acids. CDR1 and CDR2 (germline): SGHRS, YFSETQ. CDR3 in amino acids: CASSYLAGETYEQYF. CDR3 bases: TGCGCCAGCAGCTATCTAGCGGGAGAAACCTACGAGCAGTACTTC. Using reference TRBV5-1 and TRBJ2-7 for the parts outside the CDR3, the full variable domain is KAGVTQTPRYLIKTRGQQVTLSCSPISGHRSVSWYQQTPGQGLQFLFEYFSETQRNKGNFPGRFSGRQFSNSRSEMNVSTLELGDSALYLCASSYLAGETYEQYFGPGTRLTVT.

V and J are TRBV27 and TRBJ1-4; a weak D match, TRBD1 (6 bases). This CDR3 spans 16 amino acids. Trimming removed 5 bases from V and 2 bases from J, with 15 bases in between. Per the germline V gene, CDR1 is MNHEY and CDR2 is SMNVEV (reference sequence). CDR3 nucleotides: TGTGCCAGCAGTACATCAACAGGGACCACTAATGAAAAACTGTTTTTT. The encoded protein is CASSTSTGTTNEKLFF.

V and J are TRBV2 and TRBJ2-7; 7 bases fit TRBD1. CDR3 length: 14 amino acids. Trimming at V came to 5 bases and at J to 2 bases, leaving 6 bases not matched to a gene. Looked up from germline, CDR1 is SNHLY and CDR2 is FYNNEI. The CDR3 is CASSPGQLAYEQYF. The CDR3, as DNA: TGTGCCAGCAGTCCGGGACAGCTGGCCTACGAGCAGTACTTC.

In DNA form, the CDR3 reads TGTGCCAGCAGCTTTTCGTTTGCGCAGGTGAGCTCCTACGAGCAGTACTTC. Translated, it gives CASSFSFAQVSSYEQYF. V is TRBV5-6 and J is TRBJ2-7; no firm D call. This CDR3 region has 17 residues. V was shortened by 2 bases and J by 0 bases, with 18 bases between the two germline ends. Germline V gene sequence: CDR1 SGHDT, CDR2 YYEEEE.

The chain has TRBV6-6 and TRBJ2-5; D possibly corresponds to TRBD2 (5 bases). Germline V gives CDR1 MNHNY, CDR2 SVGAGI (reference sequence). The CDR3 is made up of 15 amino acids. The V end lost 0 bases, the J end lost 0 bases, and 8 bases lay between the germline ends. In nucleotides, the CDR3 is TGTGCCAGCAGTTACTCGACCGGGGACCAAGAGACCCAGTACTTC. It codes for CASSYSTGDQETQYF.

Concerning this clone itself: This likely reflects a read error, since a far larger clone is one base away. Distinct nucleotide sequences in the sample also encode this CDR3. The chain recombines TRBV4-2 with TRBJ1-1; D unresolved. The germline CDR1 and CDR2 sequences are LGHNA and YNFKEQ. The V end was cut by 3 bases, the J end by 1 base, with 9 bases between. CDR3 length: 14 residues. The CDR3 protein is CASSQESANTEAFF. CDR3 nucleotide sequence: TGTGCCAGCAGCCAGGAATCGGCGAACACTGAAGCTTTCTTT.

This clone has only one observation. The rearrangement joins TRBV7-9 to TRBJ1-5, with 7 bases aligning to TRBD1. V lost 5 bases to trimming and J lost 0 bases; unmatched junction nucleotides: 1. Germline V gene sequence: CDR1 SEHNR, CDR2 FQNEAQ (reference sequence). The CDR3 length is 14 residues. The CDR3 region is CASSQGGSNQPQHF. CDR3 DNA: TGTGCCAGCAGCCAGGGGGGTAGCAATCAGCCCCAGCATTTT.

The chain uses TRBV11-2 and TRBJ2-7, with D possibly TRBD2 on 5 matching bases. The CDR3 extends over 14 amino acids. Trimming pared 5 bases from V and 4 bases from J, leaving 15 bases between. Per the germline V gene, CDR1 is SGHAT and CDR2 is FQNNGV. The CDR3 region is CASSPQLERYEQYF. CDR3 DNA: TGTGCCAGCAGCCCTCAACTAGAACGGTACGAGCAGTACTTC. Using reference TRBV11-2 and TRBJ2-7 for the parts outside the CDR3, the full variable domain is EAGVAQSPRYKIIEKRQSVAFWCNPISGHATLYWYQQILGQGPKLLIQFQNNGVVDDSQLPKDRFSAERLKGVDSTLKIQPAKLEDSAVYLCASSPQLERYEQYFGPGTRLTVT.

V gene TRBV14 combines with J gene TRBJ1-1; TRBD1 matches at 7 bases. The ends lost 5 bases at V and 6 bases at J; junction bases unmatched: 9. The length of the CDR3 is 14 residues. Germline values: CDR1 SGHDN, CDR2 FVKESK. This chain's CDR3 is CASSSFGTAPEAFF. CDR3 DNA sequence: TGTGCCAGCAGCTCATTCGGGACAGCTCCTGAAGCTTTCTTT.

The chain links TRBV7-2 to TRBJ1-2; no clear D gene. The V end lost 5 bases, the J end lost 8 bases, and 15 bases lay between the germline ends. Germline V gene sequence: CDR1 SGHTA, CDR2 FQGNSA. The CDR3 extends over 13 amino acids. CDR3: CASSQGLVGGYTF. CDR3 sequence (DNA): TGTGCCAGCAGCCAAGGGTTGGTAGGGGGCTACACCTTC.

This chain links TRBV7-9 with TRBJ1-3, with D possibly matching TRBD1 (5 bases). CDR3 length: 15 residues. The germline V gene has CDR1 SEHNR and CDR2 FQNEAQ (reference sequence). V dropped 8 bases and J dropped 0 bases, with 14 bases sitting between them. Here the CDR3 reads CASDRDSTSGNTIYF. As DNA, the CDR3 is TGTGCCAGCGACCGGGACTCCACCTCTGGAAACACCATATATTTT.

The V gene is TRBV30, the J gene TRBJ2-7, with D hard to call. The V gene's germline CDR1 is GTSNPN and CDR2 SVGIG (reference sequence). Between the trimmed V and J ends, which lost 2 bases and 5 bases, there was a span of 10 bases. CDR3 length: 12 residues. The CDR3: CAWSPDRDEQYF. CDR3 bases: TGTGCCTGGAGTCCGGATAGGGACGAGCAGTACTTC.

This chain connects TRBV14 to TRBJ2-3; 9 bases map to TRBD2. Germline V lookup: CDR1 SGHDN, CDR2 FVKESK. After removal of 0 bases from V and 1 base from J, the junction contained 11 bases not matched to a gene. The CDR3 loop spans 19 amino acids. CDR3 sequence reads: CASSQDGTSPRWGTDTQYF. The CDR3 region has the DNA TGTGCCAGCAGCCAAGATGGGACTAGCCCAAGGTGGGGCACAGATACGCAGTATTTT. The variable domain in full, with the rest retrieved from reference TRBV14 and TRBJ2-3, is EAGVTQFPSHSVIEKGQTVTLRCDPISGHDNLYWYRRVMGKEIKFLLHFVKESKQDESGMPNNRFLAERTGGTYSTLKVQPAELEDSGVYFCASSQDGTSPRWGTDTQYFGPGTRLTVL.

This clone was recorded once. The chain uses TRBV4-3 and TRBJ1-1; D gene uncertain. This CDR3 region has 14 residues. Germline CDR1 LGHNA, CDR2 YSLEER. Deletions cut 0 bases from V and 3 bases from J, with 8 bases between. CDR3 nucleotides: TGCGCCAGCAGCCAAGATTCGATTTACACTGAAGCTTTCTTT. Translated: CASSQDSIYTEAFF.

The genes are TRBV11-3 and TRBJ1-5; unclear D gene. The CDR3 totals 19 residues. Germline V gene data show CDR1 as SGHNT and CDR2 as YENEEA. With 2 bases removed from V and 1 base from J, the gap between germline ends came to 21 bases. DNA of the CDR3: TGTGCCAGCAGCTTACCACTAGTCCTAAAGGGTTGGAGCAATCAGCCCCAGCATTTT. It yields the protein CASSLPLVLKGWSNQPQHF.

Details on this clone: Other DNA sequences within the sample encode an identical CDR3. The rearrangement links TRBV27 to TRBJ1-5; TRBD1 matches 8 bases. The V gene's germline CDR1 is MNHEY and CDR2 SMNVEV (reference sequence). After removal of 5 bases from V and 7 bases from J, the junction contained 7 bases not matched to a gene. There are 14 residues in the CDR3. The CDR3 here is CASSVTGGAQPQHF. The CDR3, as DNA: TGTGCCAGCAGTGTCACAGGGGGGGCACAGCCCCAGCATTTT.

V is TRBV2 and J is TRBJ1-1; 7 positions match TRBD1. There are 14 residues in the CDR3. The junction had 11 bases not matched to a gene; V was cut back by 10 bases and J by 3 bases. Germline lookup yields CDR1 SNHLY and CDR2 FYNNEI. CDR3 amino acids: CATLQGRWDTEAFF. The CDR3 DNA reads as TGTGCCACCCTACAGGGGCGCTGGGACACTGAAGCTTTCTTT.

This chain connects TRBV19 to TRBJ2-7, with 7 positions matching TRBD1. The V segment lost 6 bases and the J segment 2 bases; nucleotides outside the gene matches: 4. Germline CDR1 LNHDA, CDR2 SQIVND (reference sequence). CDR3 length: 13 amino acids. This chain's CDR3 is CASRETGPYEQYF. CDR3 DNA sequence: TGTGCCAGTAGAGAGACAGGGCCCTACGAGCAGTACTTC.

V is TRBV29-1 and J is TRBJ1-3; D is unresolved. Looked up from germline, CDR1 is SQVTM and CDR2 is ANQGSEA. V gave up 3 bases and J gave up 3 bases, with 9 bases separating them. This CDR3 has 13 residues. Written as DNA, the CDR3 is TGCAGCGTTGATGCTGGGAATGGAAACACCATATATTTT. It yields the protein CSVDAGNGNTIYF.

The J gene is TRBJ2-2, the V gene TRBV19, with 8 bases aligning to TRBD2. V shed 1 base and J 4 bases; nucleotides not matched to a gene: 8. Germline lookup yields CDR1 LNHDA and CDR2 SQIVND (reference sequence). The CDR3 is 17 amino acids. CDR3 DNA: TGTGCCAGTAGTATAGGCCTCCGGCGGGGGGCCACCGGGGAGCTGTTTTTT. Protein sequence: CASSIGLRRGATGELFF.

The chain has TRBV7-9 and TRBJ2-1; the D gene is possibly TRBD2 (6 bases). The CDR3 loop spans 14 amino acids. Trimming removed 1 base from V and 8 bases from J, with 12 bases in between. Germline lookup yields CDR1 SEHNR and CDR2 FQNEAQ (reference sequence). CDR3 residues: CASSLVEGYDEQFF. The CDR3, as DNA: TGTGCCAGCAGCTTAGTGGAGGGGTACGATGAGCAGTTCTTC.

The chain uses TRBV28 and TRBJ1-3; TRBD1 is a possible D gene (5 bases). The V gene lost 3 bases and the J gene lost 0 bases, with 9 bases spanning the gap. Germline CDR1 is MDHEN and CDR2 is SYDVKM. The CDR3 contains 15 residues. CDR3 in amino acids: CASSLGPSSGNTIYF. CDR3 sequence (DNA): TGTGCCAGCAGTTTGGGACCGAGCTCTGGAAACACCATATATTTT.

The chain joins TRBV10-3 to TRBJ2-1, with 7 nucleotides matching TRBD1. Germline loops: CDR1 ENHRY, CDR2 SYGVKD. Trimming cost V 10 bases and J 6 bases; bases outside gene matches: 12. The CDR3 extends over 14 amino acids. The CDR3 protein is CATTEWDSLNEQFF. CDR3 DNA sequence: TGTGCCACCACCGAATGGGACAGTCTCAATGAGCAGTTCTTC.

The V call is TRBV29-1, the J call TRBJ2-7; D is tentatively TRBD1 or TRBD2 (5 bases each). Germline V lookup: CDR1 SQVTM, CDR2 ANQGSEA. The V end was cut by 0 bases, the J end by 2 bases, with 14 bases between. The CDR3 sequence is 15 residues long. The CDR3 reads CSVEDRQGEPYEQYF. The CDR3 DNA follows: TGCAGCGTTGAAGATCGGCAGGGAGAACCCTACGAGCAGTACTTC.

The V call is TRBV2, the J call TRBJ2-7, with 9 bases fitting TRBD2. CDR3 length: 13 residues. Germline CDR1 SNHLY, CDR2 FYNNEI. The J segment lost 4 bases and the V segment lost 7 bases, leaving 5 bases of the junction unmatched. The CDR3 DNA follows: TGTGCCAGCAAGCGGGAGGAGAATTACGAGCAGTACTTC. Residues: CASKREENYEQYF.

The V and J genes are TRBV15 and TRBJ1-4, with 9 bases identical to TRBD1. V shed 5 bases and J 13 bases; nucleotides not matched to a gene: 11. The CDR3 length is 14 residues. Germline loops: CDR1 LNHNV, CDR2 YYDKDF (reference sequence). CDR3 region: CATSPSRDRARLFF. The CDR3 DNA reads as TGTGCCACCAGCCCCTCCCGGGACAGGGCCCGACTGTTTTTT.

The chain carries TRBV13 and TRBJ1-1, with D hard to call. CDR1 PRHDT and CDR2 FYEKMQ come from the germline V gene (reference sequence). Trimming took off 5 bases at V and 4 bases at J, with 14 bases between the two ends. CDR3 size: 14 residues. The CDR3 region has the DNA TGTGCCAGCAGCGAAGTGAACAGAGCCACTGAAGCTTTCTTT. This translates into CASSEVNRATEAFF. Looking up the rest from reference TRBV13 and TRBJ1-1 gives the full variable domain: AAGVIQSPRHLIKEKRETATLKCYPIPRHDTVYWYQQGPGQDPQFLISFYEKMQSDKGSIPDRFSAQQFSDYHSELNMSSLELGDSALYFCASSEVNRATEAFFGQGTRLTVV.